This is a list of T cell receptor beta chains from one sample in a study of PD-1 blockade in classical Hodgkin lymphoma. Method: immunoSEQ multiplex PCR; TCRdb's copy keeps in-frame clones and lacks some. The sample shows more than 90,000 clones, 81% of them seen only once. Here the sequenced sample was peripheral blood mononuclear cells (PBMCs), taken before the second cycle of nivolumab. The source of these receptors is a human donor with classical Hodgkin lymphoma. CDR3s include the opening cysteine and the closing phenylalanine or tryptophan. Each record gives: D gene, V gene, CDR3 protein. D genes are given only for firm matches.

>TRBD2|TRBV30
CAWSPTLAGGGQFF
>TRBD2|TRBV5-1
CASSTYSGRGSADTQYF
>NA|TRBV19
CASSIRPNREETQYF
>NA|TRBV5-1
CASSSALLNTGELFF
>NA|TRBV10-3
CATAGRAASNQPQHF
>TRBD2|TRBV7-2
CASTWGGAQNEQFF
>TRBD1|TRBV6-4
CASSVEQGANYGYTF
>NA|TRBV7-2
CASSPTPTDNYGYTF
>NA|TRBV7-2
CASSLAPGANQPQHF
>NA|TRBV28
CASTRRDREQFF
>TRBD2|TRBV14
CASSHRTSGTAGGPYNEQFF
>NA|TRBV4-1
CASSQEYTGELFF
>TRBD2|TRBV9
CASSVRTSGSSRDGELFF
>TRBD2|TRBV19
CASSRLGQGLAVPGEQYF
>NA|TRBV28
CASSSGQSPNEKLFF
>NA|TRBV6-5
CASRGGGGVTEAFF
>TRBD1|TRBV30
CAWAGQGDQPQHF
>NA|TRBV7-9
CAGNTEAFF
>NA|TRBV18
CASSPPIGRGYEQYF
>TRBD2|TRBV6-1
CASSEKGTSGIYTQYF
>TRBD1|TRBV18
CASSPRGQGLASYNEQFF
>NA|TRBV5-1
CASSPGQFGYTF
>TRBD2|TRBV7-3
CASSLGRRGLGGTGELFF
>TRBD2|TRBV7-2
CASSFGSPGTSGENEQFF
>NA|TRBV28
CASSLYAGELFF
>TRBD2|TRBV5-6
CASSPSGAGRGELFF
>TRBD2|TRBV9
CASSQSPKTSGYNEQFF
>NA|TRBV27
CASSLSASGLGAKGEQFF
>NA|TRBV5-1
CASSLAAQDGYTF
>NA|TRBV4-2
CASSPPRGATDTQYF
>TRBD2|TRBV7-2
CASSPTSGRYNEQFF
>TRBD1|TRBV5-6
CASSLGDRGHTGELFF
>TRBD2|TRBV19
CASSNGLAGVGYNEQFF
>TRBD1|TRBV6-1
CASSDPPGTGRGTGELFF
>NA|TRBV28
CASMKGADFTDTQYF
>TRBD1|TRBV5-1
CASSVTGATYEQYF
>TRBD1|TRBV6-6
CASRTTGAGNTIYF
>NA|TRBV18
CASSLDFNQPQHF
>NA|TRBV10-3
CAISAGGTGYGYTF
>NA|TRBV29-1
CSVSTANTGELFF
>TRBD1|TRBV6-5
CASSYSVQGAGNTIYF
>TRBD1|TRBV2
CASNLGQGDGKLFF
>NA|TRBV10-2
CASSRDLAEAFF
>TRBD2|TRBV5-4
CASSLGATSGAYEQYF